These 24 T cell receptor beta chains came from one sample sequenced in a study of shared T cell receptors in the human thymus. Here immunoSEQ multiplex PCR was the method, and the copy in TCRdb shows in-frame clones only, minus some. The sample consists of about 500,000 clones, around 82% of them appearing once. This sample was shared with a second study, whose subject was human thymus T cells.

Sequenced input: thymocytes. Receptors originate from a boy in the first two years of life with a congenital heart defect.

The chain links TRBV14 to TRBJ2-3, with TRBD2 matching 9 bases. Losses at the gene ends were 3 bases for V and 4 bases for J; bases not matched to a gene: 8. This CDR3 comprises 16 residues. In germline, CDR1 is SGHDN, CDR2 FVKESK. CDR3 sequence (DNA): TGTGCCAGCAGCCATCAAGCGGGAGGCCGCGCAGATACGCAGTATTTT. Translating gives CASSHQAGGRADTQYF.

The V call is TRBV4-3, the J call TRBJ2-1, with D tentatively TRBD2 (5 bases). Germline lookup yields CDR1 LGHNA and CDR2 YSLEER. There are 17 residues in the CDR3. V shed 4 bases and J shed 0 bases, with 16 bases lying between them. The CDR3 DNA follows: TGCGCCAGCAGCCCAACCATCGGGGTTCTCTCCTACAATGAGCAGTTCTTC. This translates into CASSPTIGVLSYNEQFF.

The genes are TRBV27 and TRBJ1-5; D possibly corresponds to TRBD1 (6 bases). Germline V gives CDR1 MNHEY, CDR2 SMNVEV (reference sequence). There are 14 residues in the CDR3. V lost 1 base and J lost 4, with 8 bases in between. This CDR3 is CASSLLGANQPQHF. Written as DNA, the CDR3 is TGTGCCAGCAGTTTATTGGGGGCTAATCAGCCCCAGCATTTT.

This clone was counted a few times. The chain carries TRBV30 and TRBJ1-4; 7 bases line up with TRBD1. The CDR3 covers 12 residues. The germline CDR1 and CDR2 sequences are GTSNPN and SVGIG (reference sequence). After removal of 3 bases from V and 15 bases from J, the junction contained 10 bases not matched to a gene. The CDR3: CAWSPVHRGLFF. The CDR3 coding sequence is TGTGCCTGGAGCCCCGTACACAGGGGTTTGTTTTTT.

This rearrangement joins TRBV30 to TRBJ1-1; the D gene is possibly TRBD1 (5 bases). Per germline, CDR1 GTSNPN and CDR2 SVGIG (reference sequence). This CDR3 spans 13 amino acids. Trimming removed 4 bases from V and 1 base from J, with 10 bases in between. In DNA, the CDR3 is TGTGCCTGGACCATGGGGGGGAACACTGAAGCTTTCTTT. It is translated as CAWTMGGNTEAFF.

The chain employs TRBV6-1 and TRBJ2-1; D is perhaps TRBD2 (6 bases). This CDR3 has 17 amino acids. Germline CDR1 reads MNHNS; CDR2 reads SASEGT. V was cut by 7 bases and J by 2 bases, with 21 bases left in between. The chain's CDR3 is CASIDPFSGQAYNEQFF. The CDR3, as DNA: TGTGCCAGCATTGACCCTTTTAGCGGTCAGGCCTACAATGAGCAGTTCTTC.

The genes are TRBV27 and TRBJ2-5, with 14 bases that match TRBD2. The CDR3 runs to 17 residues. V trimming: 5 bases; J trimming: 9 bases; junction bases outside the gene matches: 14. The germline gives CDR1 MNHEY, CDR2 SMNVEV (reference sequence). The CDR3 sequence: CASSPGLAGEAYEAQYF. The CDR3 nucleotides are TGTGCCAGCAGTCCGGGACTAGCGGGAGAGGCCTACGAGGCCCAGTACTTC.

This clone was observed once. The CDR3 DNA follows: TGTGCCAGCAGTCCCAGCCTCCAGGGTAGGGGCAATCAGCCCCAGCATTTT. It translates to CASSPSLQGRGNQPQHF. The rearrangement joins TRBV27 to TRBJ1-5, with D possibly TRBD1 on 5 matching bases. This CDR3 region has 17 residues. Germline V CDR1 and CDR2: MNHEY, SMNVEV (reference sequence). V shed 5 bases and J shed 2 bases, with 19 bases lying between them.

The rearrangement links TRBV9 to TRBJ1-2; D is perhaps TRBD1 (5 bases). CDR3 length: 15 residues. Germline assignment: CDR1 SGDLS and CDR2 YYNGEE. The V and J ends lost 2 bases and 3 bases respectively, with 14 bases between them. The CDR3 nucleotides read TGTGCCAGCAGCGTTGGGGGGACTGTGGACTATGGCTACACCTTC. Protein sequence: CASSVGGTVDYGYTF.

V is TRBV7-2 and J is TRBJ2-7; TRBD2 might be the D (6 bases). V was shortened by 1 base and J by 1 base, with 20 bases between the two germline ends. In germline, CDR1 is SGHTA, CDR2 FQGNSA. This CDR3 is built from 18 residues. The CDR3 sequence is CASSLGDSGTGLSYEQYF. In DNA, the CDR3 is TGTGCCAGCAGCTTAGGGGACTCCGGGACGGGTCTGTCCTACGAGCAGTACTTC.

In nucleotides, the CDR3 is TGTGCCAGCAGCTCTATCAACAATGAGCAGTTCTTC. This gives the protein CASSSINNEQFF. The chain is built from TRBV5-6 and TRBJ2-1; D remains unclear. V dropped 3 bases and J dropped 5 bases, with 6 bases sitting between them. Germline values: CDR1 SGHDT, CDR2 YYEEEE. CDR3 length: 12 residues.

The V and J genes are TRBV11-3 and TRBJ1-1; D is perhaps TRBD1 (5 bases). CDR1 and CDR2 from the germline V gene are SGHNT and YENEEA. The CDR3 consists of 15 residues. Deletions cut 5 bases from V and 2 bases from J, with 15 bases between. CDR3 residues: CASSPHAGGNTEAFF. The CDR3 bases are TGTGCCAGCAGCCCCCATGCGGGGGGAAACACTGAAGCTTTCTTT.

The chain combines TRBV7-2 with TRBJ2-7, with 8 bases that match TRBD2. Germline-derived CDR1 and CDR2 are SGHTA and FQGNSA. Unmatched junction bases numbered 11, after V lost 5 bases and J lost 2 bases. CDR3 length equals 16 residues. CDR3 loop: CASSPGSGRLTYEQYF. The DNA for the CDR3 is TGTGCCAGCAGCCCGGGGAGCGGGAGATTAACCTACGAGCAGTACTTC.

The sample holds one count of this clone. This sequence joins TRBV12-5 and TRBJ2-7, with TRBD1 matching 8 bases. CDR1 is LGHNT, CDR2 FRNRAP, per germline. J was trimmed by 3 bases and V by 0 bases; bases with no gene match: 10. The length of the CDR3 is 17 residues. The CDR3 DNA sequence: TGTGCTAGTGGTTTGGTTGTTTTATCTACAGGGGGCTACGAGCAGTACTTC. Amino acid sequence: CASGLVVLSTGGYEQYF.

The chain combines TRBV27 with TRBJ2-7, with TRBD1 matching 7 bases. From germline, CDR1 is MNHEY and CDR2 SMNVEV (reference sequence). After removal of 4 bases from V and 1 base from J, the junction contained 4 bases not matched to a gene. The CDR3 is made up of 14 amino acids. CDR3 sequence (DNA): TGTGCCAGCAGTTCACAGGGGCCATCCTACGAGCAGTACTTC. Its translation: CASSSQGPSYEQYF.

The chain recombines TRBV9 with TRBJ2-7; TRBD2 is a possible D gene (5 bases). V was cut by 0 bases and J by 2 bases, with 9 bases left in between. The germline CDR1 and CDR2 sequences are SGDLS and YYNGEE. The length of the CDR3 is 14 residues. CDR3: CASSVGGSAYEQYF. CDR3 nucleotide sequence: TGTGCCAGCAGCGTAGGTGGGAGTGCCTACGAGCAGTACTTC.

The chain couples TRBV4-1 to TRBJ1-1; D is possibly TRBD1 (6 bases). Germline V lookup: CDR1 MGHRA, CDR2 YSYEKL. The CDR3 totals 15 residues. V lost 4 bases, J lost 0 bases, and 12 bases lay in between. This chain's CDR3 is CASSPMDRMNTEAFF. The CDR3 DNA sequence: TGCGCCAGCAGCCCTATGGACAGAATGAACACTGAAGCTTTCTTT.

The rearrangement links TRBV7-9 to TRBJ2-5, with 7 bases aligning to TRBD1. Germline trimming cut 5 bases from V and 2 bases from J; bases unmatched to any gene: 14. The germline CDR1 and CDR2 sequences are SEHNR and FQNEAQ (reference sequence). The CDR3 covers 17 residues. The CDR3 sequence is CASSDARPLGQQETQYF. The CDR3 DNA follows: TGTGCCAGCAGCGACGCCAGGCCCCTGGGACAGCAAGAGACCCAGTACTTC.

The chain links TRBV11-2 to TRBJ2-7; TRBD1 might be the D (6 bases). This CDR3 contains 13 residues. The V end was cut by 5 bases, the J end by 2 bases, with 10 bases between. Germline CDR1 reads SGHAT; CDR2 reads FQNNGV. Here the CDR3 reads CASSLGATYEQYF. CDR3 nucleotide sequence: TGTGCCAGCAGCCTGGGGGCTACCTACGAGCAGTACTTC.

The chain has TRBV5-1 and TRBJ1-1; 7 bases match TRBD1. Germline V gives CDR1 SGHRS, CDR2 YFSETQ. This CDR3 contains 11 residues. Trimming at V came to 4 bases and at J to 7 bases, leaving 1 base not matched to a gene. The CDR3 sequence: CASSRTGEAFF. The CDR3 DNA is TGCGCCAGCAGCAGGACAGGTGAAGCTTTCTTT.

In this sample, this clone turned up a few times. V is TRBV7-8 and J is TRBJ2-2; D is perhaps TRBD2 (5 bases). V shed 6 bases and J shed 4 bases, with 15 bases lying between them. The germline V gene encodes CDR1 SGHVS and CDR2 FQNEAQ. The CDR3 is 15 residues long. The CDR3 region has the DNA TGTGCCAGCAGTATCCGAGACTACTTCACCGGGGAGCTGTTTTTT. Its protein is CASSIRDYFTGELFF.

The rearrangement joins TRBV28 to TRBJ2-1, with 10 bases matching TRBD1. V lost 4 bases, J lost 9 bases, and 6 bases stayed unmatched. The CDR3 length is 14 residues. The germline CDR1 and CDR2 sequences are MDHEN and SYDVKM. The CDR3 region has the DNA TGTGCCAGCAGTTCAGACAGGGGGCGCAGTGAGCAGTTCTTC. It translates to CASSSDRGRSEQFF.

The rearrangement uses TRBV7-6 and TRBJ2-2; TRBD2 aligns across 8 bases. This CDR3 contains 15 residues. Germline CDR1 SGHVS, CDR2 FNYEAQ. V shed 1 base and J 2 bases; nucleotides not matched to a gene: 0. The CDR3 DNA is TGTGCCAGCAGCTTAGGGACTAGCAACACCGGGGAGCTGTTTTTT. It encodes CASSLGTSNTGELFF.

This sequence joins TRBV28 and TRBJ2-1; 9 positions agree with TRBD1. The germline CDR1 and CDR2 sequences are MDHEN and SYDVKM. The CDR3 consists of 15 residues. V trimming: 5 bases; J trimming: 4 bases; junction bases outside the gene matches: 6. CDR3 sequence: CASSPGTGSYNEQFF. For the CDR3, the DNA is TGTGCCAGCAGTCCCGGGACAGGGTCGTACAATGAGCAGTTCTTC.